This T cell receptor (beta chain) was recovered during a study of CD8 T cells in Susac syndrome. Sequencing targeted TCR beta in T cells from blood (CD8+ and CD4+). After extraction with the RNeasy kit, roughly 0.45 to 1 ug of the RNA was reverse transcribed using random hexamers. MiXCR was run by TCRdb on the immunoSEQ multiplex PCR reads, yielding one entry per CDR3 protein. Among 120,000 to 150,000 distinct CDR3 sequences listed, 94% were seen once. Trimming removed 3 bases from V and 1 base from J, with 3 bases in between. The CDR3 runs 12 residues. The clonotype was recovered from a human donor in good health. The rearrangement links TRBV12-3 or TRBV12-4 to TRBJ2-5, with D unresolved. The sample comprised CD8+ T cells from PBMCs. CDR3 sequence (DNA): TGTGCCAGCAGTTTTCCCCAAGAGACCCAGTACTTC. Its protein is CASSFPQETQYF.